This T cell receptor (beta chain) was documented in a study of vaccination effects on CD4 cells after COVID-19. In germline, CDR1 is MNHEY, CDR2 SVGAGI. J gave up 2 bases and V 10 bases, and 4 bases lay outside the gene matches. This CDR3 is 13 amino acids long. Generated by immunoSEQ multiplex PCR, the TCRdb table keeps only in-frame clones and is missing some. This table holds 20,000 to 25,000 clones, approximately 70% found once. Of note for this clone: Its cognate antigen is unknown.

Before sequencing took place, the ViraFEST assay used viral peptide pools to expand antigen-specific CD4+ T cells. Around day 10 of culture, CD4+ T cells were separated out. Among the vaccine recipients, none had a prior SARS-CoV-2 infection, and nucleocapsid antibodies were negative. The V call is TRBV6-5, the J call TRBJ2-2, with TRBD1 matching 7 bases. This TCR derives from a human donor who received a COVID-19 vaccine. This sample comprised CD4+ T cells from PBMCs cultured with HCoV-NL63 spike peptides, obtained before COVID-19 vaccination. CDR3 sequence (DNA): TGTGCCAACCGGGACAGAAACACCGGGGAGCTGTTTTTT. This codes for CANRDRNTGELFF.